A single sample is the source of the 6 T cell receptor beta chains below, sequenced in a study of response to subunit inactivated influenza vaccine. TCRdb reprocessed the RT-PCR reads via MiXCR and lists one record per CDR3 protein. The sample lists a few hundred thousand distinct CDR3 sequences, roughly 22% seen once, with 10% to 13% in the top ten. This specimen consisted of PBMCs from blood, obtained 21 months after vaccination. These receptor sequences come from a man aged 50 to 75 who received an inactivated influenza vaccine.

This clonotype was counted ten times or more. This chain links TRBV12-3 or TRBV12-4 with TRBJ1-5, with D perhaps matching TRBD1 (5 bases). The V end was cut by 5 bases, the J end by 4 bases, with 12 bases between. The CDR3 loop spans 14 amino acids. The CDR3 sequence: CASSPDSGNQPQHF. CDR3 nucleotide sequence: TGTGCCAGCAGTCCAGACAGTGGGAATCAGCCCCAGCATTTT.

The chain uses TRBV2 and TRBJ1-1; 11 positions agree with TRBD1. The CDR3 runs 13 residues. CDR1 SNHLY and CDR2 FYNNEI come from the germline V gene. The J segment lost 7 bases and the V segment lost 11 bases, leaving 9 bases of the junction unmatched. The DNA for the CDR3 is TGTGCCGGGTCCCGGGACAGGGGGTATGAAGCTTTCTTT. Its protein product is CAGSRDRGYEAFF.

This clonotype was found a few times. The CDR3 loop is CASSFQGGTDTQYF. The CDR3 region has the DNA TGCGCCAGCAGCTTCCAGGGAGGCACAGATACGCAGTATTTT. This chain connects TRBV5-1 to TRBJ2-3; D possibly matches TRBD1 or TRBD2 (5 bases each). In germline, CDR1 is SGHRS, CDR2 YFSETQ. The CDR3 spans 14 residues. V gave up 2 bases and J gave up 1 base, with 8 bases separating them.

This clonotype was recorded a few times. In nucleotides, the CDR3 is TGTGCCAGCAGCAATAGCGGGAGAGGCTACAATGAGCAGTTCTTC. The encoded protein is CASSNSGRGYNEQFF. This chain connects TRBV7-2 to TRBJ2-1; 9 bases match TRBD2. The CDR3 has 15 residues. Germline CDR1 and CDR2: SGHTA and FQGNSA. V was clipped by 5 bases and J by 3 bases; unmatched bases: 5.

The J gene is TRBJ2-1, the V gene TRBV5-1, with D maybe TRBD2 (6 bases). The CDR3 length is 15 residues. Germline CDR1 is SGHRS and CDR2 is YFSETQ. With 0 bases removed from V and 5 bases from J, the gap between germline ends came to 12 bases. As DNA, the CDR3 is TGCGCCAGCAGCTTGGAACGGGAGTACCACAATGAGCAGTTCTTC. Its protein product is CASSLEREYHNEQFF.

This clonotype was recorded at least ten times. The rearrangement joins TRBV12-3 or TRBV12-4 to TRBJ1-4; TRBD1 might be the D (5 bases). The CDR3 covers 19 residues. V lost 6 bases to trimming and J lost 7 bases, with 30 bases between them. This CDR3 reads CASRSSWEATGGYGEKLFF. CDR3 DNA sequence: TGTGCCAGCAGGAGCAGCTGGGAAGCCACTGGGGGGTATGGTGAAAAACTGTTTTTT.